The rows below give T cell receptor beta chains drawn from one sample of a study of Ad26.COV2.S vaccination and SARS-CoV-2 variants. The table came from immunoSEQ multiplex PCR; TCRdb's copy has only in-frame clones and leaves some out. Among about 350,000 clones, 85% were seen once, and the ten largest hold around 3.3%. The input for sequencing was peripheral blood, taken in a trial of Ad26.COV2.S vaccine versus placebo. The receptors stem from a person between 18 and 60 years old who received the Ad26.COV2.S COVID-19 vaccine or a placebo. Each CDR3 is given with its conserved first and last residue. A D gene is named only where the DNA matches it firmly. Only some rows state a clone size, as once, few, many or a class for expanded clones.

v_gene	abundance	j_gene	d_gene	CDR3nt	CDR3aa
TRBV27	-	TRBJ1-6	-	TGTGCCAGCAGTCTGCAGGGTCACTGGAATTCACCCCTCCACTTT	CASSLQGHWNSPLHF
TRBV4-3	once	TRBJ1-4	-	TGCGCCAGCAGCCAAGAGGCCGAGGGCGAAAAACTGTTTTTT	CASSQEAEGEKLFF
TRBV5-4	-	TRBJ1-2	-	TGTGCCAGCAGCTTGGCCGGCACCCCCTATGGCTACACCTTC	CASSLAGTPYGYTF
TRBV27	-	TRBJ2-6	-	TGTGCCAGCAGCCCGAGGAAGCTCGGCGCCAACGTCCTGACTTTC	CASSPRKLGANVLTF
TRBV9	-	TRBJ2-1	-	TGTGCCAGCAGCCCCCGGGAGGGGGCGGGGAACCACTTAGAGCAGTTCTTC	CASSPREGAGNHLEQFF
TRBV5-1	once	TRBJ2-5	TRBD1	TGCGCCAGCAGACCTTGGACAGGGCAAGAGACCCAGTACTTC	CASRPWTGQETQYF
TRBV24-1	-	TRBJ2-1	-	TGTGCCACCAGTGGGACCTACAATGAGCAGTTCTTC	CATSGTYNEQFF
TRBV29-1	-	TRBJ1-1	-	TGCAGCGTTGCCCAGGGCGAGCGCGCTTTCTTT	CSVAQGERAFF
TRBV27	few	TRBJ1-2	-	TGTGCCAGCAGAGGGACAACTAACTATGGCTACACCTTC	CASRGTTNYGYTF
TRBV27	-	TRBJ2-5	-	TGTGCCAGCAGTTTACTGGGAGTGGAGACCCAGTACTTC	CASSLLGVETQYF
TRBV24-1	-	TRBJ2-1	-	TGTGCCACCAGTGATTTGCAGGCGAGCTCCTACAATGAGCAGTTCTTC	CATSDLQASSYNEQFF
TRBV5-8	-	TRBJ1-1	-	TGTGCCAGCAGCTTGGTGCAAGGGGCGAGAATGAACACTGAAGCTTTCTTT	CASSLVQGARMNTEAFF
TRBV11-2	-	TRBJ1-5	-	TGTGCCAGCTGGGCTTACAATCAGCCCCAGCATTTT	CASWAYNQPQHF
TRBV7-2	-	TRBJ2-7	TRBD1	TGTGCCAGCAGCCTCACTCGGGACAGGCCTGGGAGTGAGCAGTACTTC	CASSLTRDRPGSEQYF
TRBV3-1/TRBV3-2	-	TRBJ2-1	-	TGTGCCAGCAGCCAAGAAGTGAGCTCCTACAATGAGCAGTTCTTC	CASSQEVSSYNEQFF
TRBV5-4	-	TRBJ1-1	TRBD1	TGTGCCAGCAGCAAAGACAGGGTTCGACTGAACACTGAAGCTTTCTTT	CASSKDRVRLNTEAFF
TRBV6-5	-	TRBJ2-3	-	TGTGCCAGCAGTTACGGGCAGGGCCCAGATACGCAGTATTTT	CASSYGQGPDTQYF
TRBV5-1	-	TRBJ2-2	TRBD1	TGCGCCAGCTCCCTAACAGGGGTTACCGGGGAGCTGTTTTTT	CASSLTGVTGELFF
TRBV5-1	-	TRBJ2-1	TRBD2	TGCGCCAGCAGCTCGGGACTAGCGGGAGGGACCCTCTCCTACAATGAGCAGTTCTTC	CASSSGLAGGTLSYNEQFF
TRBV7-2	-	TRBJ2-1	TRBD2	TGTGCCAGCAGTCGATTGGGGGGGGGCAATGAGCAGTTCTTC	CASSRLGGGNEQFF
TRBV9	-	TRBJ2-5	-	TGTGCCAGCAGCGTAGAGGACACCCTTCAAGAGACCCAGTACTTC	CASSVEDTLQETQYF
TRBV21-1	-	TRBJ1-2	-	TGTGCCAGCAGCAAATCGGACGGGTACTATGGCTACACCTTC	CASSKSDGYYGYTF
TRBV20-1	-	TRBJ2-1	-	TGCAGTGCTTCAATAGAAGGTGAGCAGTTCTTC	CSASIEGEQFF
TRBV5-1	-	TRBJ2-4	-	TGCGCCAGCAGCTTGGAGCCAGTTCTAGCCAAAAACATTCAGTACTTC	CASSLEPVLAKNIQYF
TRBV12-3/TRBV12-4	-	TRBJ2-5	-	TGTGCCAGCAGTCCACCTCCGGGGGTAACACAGTACTTC	CASSPPPGVTQYF
TRBV5-1	once	TRBJ1-5	-	TGCGCCAGCAGCCCTTTTGGGCATAGCAATCAGCCCCAGCATTTT	CASSPFGHSNQPQHF
TRBV15	-	TRBJ1-2	TRBD1	TGTGCCACCAGCAGAGATCGGACAGGGAGCTCTGGCTACACCTTC	CATSRDRTGSSGYTF
TRBV3-1/TRBV3-2	-	TRBJ2-1	TRBD1	TGTGCCAGCAGCCAAGAACAGGGGGCGAGCCACAATGAGCAGTTCTTC	CASSQEQGASHNEQFF
TRBV7-8	-	TRBJ1-4	TRBD1	TGTGCCAGCAGGTACGCGGACAGGGAAAATGAAAAACTGTTTTTT	CASRYADRENEKLFF